These T cell receptor beta chains were read from a single sample in a study of TIL therapy for anti-PD-1-resistant metastatic lung cancer. Sequenced by immunoSEQ multiplex PCR; TCRdb stores in-frame clones only, minus some. The profile shows tens of thousands of clones, approximately 86% of them singletons. The input for sequencing was blood, taken at baseline. The origin of the receptors is a person between 30 and 79 years old with non-small cell lung cancer. CDR3s include the opening cysteine and the closing phenylalanine or tryptophan. D genes are given only for firm matches. Rows may omit the clone size; those that give it use once, few, many or a size class.

J gene,V gene,D gene,clone size,CDR3 DNA,CDR3 protein
TRBJ2-7,TRBV10-1,TRBD2,NA,TGCGCCAGCCCTAGCGGGGGAGGCTACGAGCAGTACTTC,CASPSGGGYEQYF
TRBJ2-2,TRBV7-2,NA,NA,TGTGCCAGCAGCCCCAGTACCGGGGAGCTGTTTTTT,CASSPSTGELFF
TRBJ2-1,TRBV7-8,NA,NA,TGTGCCAGCAGCTTAGCAGGGGCTAGTCGATTGGTCGGTTCCTACAATGAGCAGTTCTTC,CASSLAGASRLVGSYNEQFF
TRBJ1-2,TRBV7-9,NA,once,TGTGCCACCTCTAGGGGCGGTGGCTACACCTTC,CATSRGGGYTF
TRBJ2-7,TRBV4-1,NA,NA,TGCGCCAGCAGCCTTCACAGGGCGCTCTACGAGCAGTACTTC,CASSLHRALYEQYF
TRBJ1-1,TRBV5-1,NA,few,TGCGCCAGCAGCAGACAGACGAACACTGAAGCTTTCTTT,CASSRQTNTEAFF
TRBJ2-4,TRBV6-5,NA,NA,TGTGCCAGCAGACCACACCAGGTAGCCAAAAACATTCAGTACTTC,CASRPHQVAKNIQYF
TRBJ2-2,TRBV5-5,NA,NA,TGTGCCAGCAGCTTGGCGGGGATGAACACCGGGGAGCTGTTTTTT,CASSLAGMNTGELFF
TRBJ2-7,TRBV4-3,NA,NA,TGCGCCAGCAGCCAACCTAGGACTCGTTATTCCTACGAGCAGTACTTC,CASSQPRTRYSYEQYF
TRBJ2-1,TRBV7-6,NA,NA,TGTGCCAGCAGCTTAGATTATGGGAGGAATGAGCAGTTCTTC,CASSLDYGRNEQFF
TRBJ2-5,TRBV15,NA,NA,TGTGCCACCAGCACCGGGCCGGCCGTTGAGACCCAGTACTTC,CATSTGPAVETQYF
TRBJ2-7,TRBV5-6,NA,NA,TGTGCCAGCAGCACCGGACCAAAGTCATACGAGCAGTACTTC,CASSTGPKSYEQYF
TRBJ2-3,TRBV4-3,TRBD2,once,TGCGCCAGCAGCCAAGATGCAGCGAGCGGGGGGTCCACAGATACGCAGTATTTT,CASSQDAASGGSTDTQYF
TRBJ1-6,TRBV7-9,NA,NA,TGTGCCAGCAGCTCCCGGGACGGTAACTATAATTCACCCCTCCACTTT,CASSSRDGNYNSPLHF
TRBJ2-7,TRBV25-1,NA,NA,TGTGCCAGCAGTTTTGGGCAGAGAACCTACGAGCAGTACTTC,CASSFGQRTYEQYF
TRBJ2-7,TRBV28,TRBD2,NA,TGTGCCAGCAGGCCAACTAGCGGGAGCTCCTACGAGCAGTACTTC,CASRPTSGSSYEQYF
TRBJ2-3,TRBV11-2,NA,NA,TGTGCCAGCAGTTTTTCAATGGCCCTCGGGCGCAGCACAGATACGCAGTATTTT,CASSFSMALGRSTDTQYF
TRBJ1-1,TRBV24-1,NA,NA,TGTGCCACCAGTGATTGGGGGAACACTGAAGCTTTCTTT,CATSDWGNTEAFF
TRBJ2-2,TRBV5-1,TRBD2,few,TGCGCCAGCAGCCGGGAGGGGCCGGTTAGGGTGGCCGGGGAGCTGTTTTTT,CASSREGPVRVAGELFF
TRBJ1-4,TRBV7-9,NA,NA,TGTGCCAGCAGCTTACCATCGGGAAGTGAAAAACTGTTTTTT,CASSLPSGSEKLFF
TRBJ2-7,TRBV9,TRBD1,NA,TGTGCCAGCAGCGTAGGGGGGACAGGGGCCCACGAGCAGTACTTC,CASSVGGTGAHEQYF
TRBJ1-2,TRBV6-5,NA,NA,TGTGCCAGCAGTTACCGCGGCAGAAACTATGGCTACACCTTC,CASSYRGRNYGYTF
TRBJ2-3,TRBV7-2,TRBD1,NA,TGTGCCAGCAGCACAGGGGCTTCTAGCACAGATACGCAGTATTTT,CASSTGASSTDTQYF
TRBJ2-3,TRBV5-6,TRBD2,NA,TGTGCCAGCAGCCGGCCGGGACTAGGGACAGATACGCAGTATTTT,CASSRPGLGTDTQYF
TRBJ2-1,TRBV5-5,NA,NA,TGTGCCAGCAGCTTGGGGGGAACAATCTCCTACAATGAGCAGTTCTTC,CASSLGGTISYNEQFF
TRBJ1-1,TRBV5-1,NA,NA,TGCGCCAGCAGCCCGTGGGACGGGGGGAACACTGAAGCTTTCTTT,CASSPWDGGNTEAFF
TRBJ2-7,TRBV2,TRBD1,NA,TGTGCCAGCAGTGCCGGGACAGGGGCCTACGAGCAGTACTTC,CASSAGTGAYEQYF
TRBJ1-5,TRBV7-2,TRBD1,NA,TGTGCCAGCAGCTTAGACAGGGGTGGCCAGCCCCAGCATTTT,CASSLDRGGQPQHF
TRBJ1-4,TRBV6-1,NA,NA,TGTGCCAGCAGTGACGGCGGCCTTGGGGAAAAACTGTTTTTT,CASSDGGLGEKLFF
TRBJ1-2,TRBV5-1,TRBD1,NA,TGCGCCAGCAGCTTGGAGCAGGGGGCCTATGGCTACACCTTC,CASSLEQGAYGYTF
TRBJ1-5,TRBV19,TRBD1,NA,TGTGCCAGTAAGCGGGACAGTAGCAATCAGCCCCAGCATTTT,CASKRDSSNQPQHF
TRBJ2-7,TRBV30,NA,NA,TGTGCCTGGAGTGACGGCGGGGGCGTGGAGCAGTACTTC,CAWSDGGGVEQYF
TRBJ2-7,TRBV11-2,NA,NA,TGTGCCAGCAGAAAGGCAGGGCCTTTTTCCTACGAGCAGTACTTC,CASRKAGPFSYEQYF
TRBJ1-1,TRBV5-1,TRBD1,NA,TGCGCCAGCAGCCAAAAGGGGGCGCCCACTGAAGCTTTCTTT,CASSQKGAPTEAFF
TRBJ1-4,TRBV28,TRBD1,NA,TGTGCCAGCAGTAAACCGACAGGGGTGGGTGAAAAACTGTTTTTT,CASSKPTGVGEKLFF
TRBJ1-4,TRBV11-1,TRBD1,NA,TGTGCCAGCAGCCCGACAGGGAAGAGGGAAAAACTGTTTTTT,CASSPTGKREKLFF
TRBJ1-5,TRBV6-1,NA,NA,TGTGCCAGCAGTGAACGGGACACCTTGACCCAGCATTTT,CASSERDTLTQHF
TRBJ2-5,TRBV28,TRBD1,NA,TGTGCCAGTACAGGGGGCGGGCTAGAGACCCAGTACTTC,CASTGGGLETQYF
TRBJ2-7,TRBV11-2,TRBD1,NA,TGTGCCAGCAGCCTATTGGGACAGGGATACGAGCAGTACTTC,CASSLLGQGYEQYF
TRBJ1-5,TRBV6-6,NA,few,TGTGCCAGCAGTTACGTAGCAGTTAGCAATCAGCCCCAGCATTTT,CASSYVAVSNQPQHF
TRBJ2-5,TRBV27,TRBD2,once,TGTGCCAGCAGTTCCGGAGGACTAGTGGGGATGTGGACCCAGTACTTC,CASSSGGLVGMWTQYF
TRBJ1-6,TRBV7-2,NA,NA,TGTGCCAGCAGCAGAAGACAGGTTGTTACGGTTCGCTCAGTCCCACCCCTCCACTTT,CASSRRQVVTVRSVPPLHF
TRBJ2-1,TRBV7-2,TRBD2,NA,TGTGCCAGCACCCTGCCGGGGGGGCTGAACAATGAGCAGTTCTTC,CASTLPGGLNNEQFF
TRBJ1-6,TRBV28,NA,NA,TGTGCCAGCAGTCCGGGGGAGGTCCGAATACCCCTCCACTTT,CASSPGEVRIPLHF
TRBJ2-7,TRBV7-2,NA,NA,TGTGCCAGCAGCCCGTACTCTTCGTTGCTCCCCTACGAGCAGTACTTC,CASSPYSSLLPYEQYF
TRBJ2-1,TRBV24-1,TRBD2,NA,TGTGCCACCAGGGCCGGGCGGGGGAATGAGCAGTTCTTC,CATRAGRGNEQFF
TRBJ2-3,TRBV6-1,NA,NA,TGTGCCAGCAGTGCTACCTCAGGGGGGGGTAACACAGATACGCAGTATTTT,CASSATSGGGNTDTQYF
TRBJ2-7,TRBV27,TRBD2,NA,TGTGCCAGCAGCATAGCGGGATGGAGCGAGCAGTACTTC,CASSIAGWSEQYF
TRBJ2-7,TRBV19,NA,NA,TGTGCCAGTAGTATTTGGGGGAGGAACGAGCAGTACTTC,CASSIWGRNEQYF
TRBJ2-7,TRBV19,NA,NA,TGTGCCAGTAGTATTACTGGGCAGCCCTCCTCCTACGAGCAGTACTTC,CASSITGQPSSYEQYF
TRBJ2-2,TRBV7-3,NA,NA,TGTGCCAGCAGCTCGCCGAACACCGGGGAGCTGTTTTTT,CASSSPNTGELFF
TRBJ2-3,TRBV5-6,NA,medium-sized,TGTGCCAGCAGCCCCGCAGATGGGGACACAGATACGCAGTATTTT,CASSPADGDTDTQYF
TRBJ2-2,TRBV5-1,TRBD1,few,TGCGCCAGCAGCAAGGGACAGGTCGGGAACCGGGCCGGGGAGCTGTTTTTT,CASSKGQVGNRAGELFF